Below are 14 T cell receptor beta chains sequenced from a single sample in a study of CD8 T cells in Susac syndrome. A quantity of roughly 0.5 to 1 ug RNA underwent reverse transcription using random hexamers. TCRdb re-called the immunoSEQ multiplex PCR reads through MiXCR, storing one row per CDR3 protein. Of around 80,000 distinct CDR3 sequences listed, 95% to 96% are singletons. Sequencing input: CD8+ T cells from PBMCs. Receptors originate from a human donor with Susac syndrome.

J is TRBJ2-7 and V is TRBV3-1; 7 nucleotides agree with TRBD1. Unmatched junction bases numbered 4, after V lost 5 bases and J lost 3 bases. CDR3 length: 13 amino acids. Germline-derived CDR1 and CDR2 are LGHDT and YNNKEL (reference sequence). The CDR3 DNA is TGTGCCAGCAGCTCCGGGACAGTCTACGAGCAGTACTTC. This codes for CASSSGTVYEQYF.

A single count supports this clonotype. V usage is TRBV6-2 or TRBV6-3 and J usage is TRBJ2-7, with 12 bases matching TRBD2. The CDR3 loop spans 13 amino acids. Germline V lookup: CDR1 MNHEY, CDR2 SVGEGT. V trimming: 10 bases; J trimming: 3 bases; junction bases outside the gene matches: 4. The CDR3 region has the DNA TGTGCCACCGGACTAGCGGGAAACTACGAGCAGTACTTC. This gives the protein CATGLAGNYEQYF.

The chain recombines TRBV5-6 with TRBJ1-2, with D possibly matching TRBD1 (5 bases). Germline V gene data show CDR1 as SGHDT and CDR2 as YYEEEE. This CDR3 has 16 residues. V dropped 2 bases and J dropped 0 bases, with 14 bases sitting between them. The CDR3 bases are TGTGCCAGCAGCTTAGCCTGGGACTTTCCTAACTATGGCTACACCTTC. Translated: CASSLAWDFPNYGYTF.

This chain uses TRBV9 with TRBJ1-6; tentative D call: TRBD1 (6 bases). The CDR3 length is 14 residues. Germline V gene lookup returns CDR1 SGDLS and CDR2 YYNGEE. The germline V and J ends were trimmed by 3 bases and 9 bases, with 13 bases remaining between them. The chain's CDR3 is CASSEGGLGSPLHF. CDR3 bases: TGTGCCAGCAGCGAAGGGGGGTTAGGTTCACCCCTCCACTTT.

The chain carries TRBV4-1 and TRBJ2-7, with a possible D match to TRBD2 (6 bases). Germline CDR1 and CDR2: MGHRA and YSYEKL. The CDR3 is made up of 14 amino acids. The V and J ends lost 4 bases and 0 bases respectively, with 10 bases between them. The CDR3 region is CASSPPGSSYEQYV. CDR3 nucleotides: TGCGCCAGCAGCCCCCCCGGGAGCTCCTACGAGCAGTACGTC.

The chain links TRBV25-1 to TRBJ1-1; D might be TRBD1 (5 bases). V gave up 7 bases and J gave up 1 base, with 10 bases separating them. Germline V lookup: CDR1 MGHDK, CDR2 SYGVNS. The CDR3 loop spans 13 amino acids. The CDR3 DNA reads TGTGCCAGCAATTGGGGCACGAACACTGAAGCTTTCTTT. Translation: CASNWGTNTEAFF.

The V call is TRBV6-6, the J call TRBJ2-3; a weak D match, TRBD2 (6 bases). CDR1 and CDR2 from the germline V gene are MNHNY and SVGAGI (reference sequence). V was trimmed by 6 bases and J by 4 bases, leaving 17 bases between them. The CDR3 has 15 amino acids. The CDR3 is CASSWRASEPDTQYF. CDR3 nucleotides: TGTGCCAGCAGCTGGAGGGCGTCCGAACCAGATACGCAGTATTTT.

The chain couples TRBV3-1 to TRBJ2-5, with TRBD1 matching over 7 bases. Trimming took 2 bases from V and 4 from J; bases not matched to a gene: 13. The CDR3 loop spans 17 amino acids. Germline V lookup: CDR1 LGHDT, CDR2 YNNKEL (reference sequence). The CDR3 protein is CASSQPTLEQGLETQYF. In DNA form, the CDR3 reads TGTGCCAGCAGCCAACCCACTCTGGAACAGGGGTTAGAGACCCAGTACTTC.

This clonotype was found once. This rearrangement joins TRBV30 to TRBJ2-7; 9 bases line up with TRBD1. The CDR3 consists of 14 residues. Losses at the gene ends were 4 bases for V and 6 bases for J; bases not matched to a gene: 10. In germline, CDR1 is GTSNPN, CDR2 SVGIG (reference sequence). The DNA of the CDR3 is TGTGCCTGGAAGACAGGGGGTGGCGGGATCGAGCAGTACTTC. It is translated as CAWKTGGGGIEQYF.

The rearrangement joins TRBV7-2 to TRBJ2-7, with D possibly being TRBD1 (5 bases). Germline V gene sequence: CDR1 SGHTA, CDR2 FQGNSA. The CDR3 runs 14 residues. V dropped 1 base and J dropped 4 bases, with 11 bases sitting between them. The CDR3 DNA reads as TGTGCCAGCAGCTTAGTAGAGCAGGGTTACGAGCAGTACTTC. Translated: CASSLVEQGYEQYF. Supplemented by reference TRBV7-2 and TRBJ2-7, the full variable domain reads GAGVSQSPSNKVTEKGKDVELRCDPISGHTALYWYRQSLGQGLEFLIYFQGNSAPDKSGLPSDRFSAERTGGSVSTLTIQRTQQEDSAVYLCASSLVEQGYEQYFGPGTRLTVT.

This chain uses TRBV20-1 with TRBJ2-1; 7 positions agree with TRBD2. The CDR3 sequence is 17 residues long. The germline V gene encodes CDR1 DFQATT and CDR2 SNEGSKA (reference sequence). Trimming at V came to 1 base and at J to 6 bases, leaving 15 bases not matched to a gene. CDR3 amino acids: CSARVGAASGHVNEQFF. CDR3 nucleotide sequence: TGCAGTGCTAGAGTCGGTGCGGCTAGCGGACATGTCAATGAGCAGTTCTTC.

This rearrangement joins TRBV7-9 to TRBJ1-4, with unresolved D. CDR3 length: 11 amino acids. The V gene's germline CDR1 is SEHNR and CDR2 FQNEAQ (reference sequence). The V end lost 2 bases, the J end lost 7 bases, and 2 bases lay between the germline ends. The CDR3 DNA follows: TGTGCCAGCAGCTTATTTGAAAAACTGTTTTTT. Protein: CASSLFEKLFF.

This CDR3 is CAWMGGEQFF. The CDR3 DNA reads TGTGCCTGGATGGGAGGTGAGCAGTTCTTC. V and J are TRBV30 and TRBJ2-1; D may be TRBD2 (6 bases). Germline lookup yields CDR1 GTSNPN and CDR2 SVGIG (reference sequence). Trimming removed 4 bases at V and 9 bases at J, with 7 bases between. The CDR3 extends over 10 amino acids.

This chain uses TRBV9 with TRBJ2-6; perhaps TRBD2 as D (6 bases). The germline CDR1 and CDR2 sequences are SGDLS and YYNGEE. The CDR3 has 20 residues. V was shortened by 3 bases and J by 0 bases, with 22 bases between the two germline ends. The CDR3 is CASSAVNRDFYHSGANVLTF. Here the CDR3 DNA reads TGTGCCAGCAGCGCCGTGAACCGGGACTTCTACCACTCTGGGGCCAACGTCCTGACTTTC.